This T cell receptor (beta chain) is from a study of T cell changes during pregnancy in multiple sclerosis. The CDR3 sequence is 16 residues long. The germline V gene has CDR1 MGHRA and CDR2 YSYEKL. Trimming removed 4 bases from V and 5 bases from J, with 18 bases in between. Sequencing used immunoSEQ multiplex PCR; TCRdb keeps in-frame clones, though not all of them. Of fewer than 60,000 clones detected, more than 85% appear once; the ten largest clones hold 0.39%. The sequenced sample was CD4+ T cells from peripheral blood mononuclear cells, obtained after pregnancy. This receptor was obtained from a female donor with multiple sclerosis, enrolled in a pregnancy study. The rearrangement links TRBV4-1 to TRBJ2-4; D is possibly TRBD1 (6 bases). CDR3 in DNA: TGCGCCAGCAGCCTCACATTGACGCGGACAGAAAACATTCAGTACTTC. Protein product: CASSLTLTRTENIQYF.